These 21 T cell receptor beta chains originate from one sample sequenced in a study of regulatory T cells in long-lasting Graves disease. iRepertoire HTBI primers and Arm-PCR of CDR3 regions built TCR beta libraries. Each CDR3 protein gets one entry after TCRdb re-called the multiplex PCR reads with MiXCR. This table has around 480,000 distinct CDR3 sequences, around 15% appearing once. Time point: newly diagnosed GD, antithyroid drugs for less than 3 months. Researchers made the TCR library from RNA that was extracted from PBMCs. The same specimen was also included in a second study, on T cells in Graves' hyperthyroidism and ophthalmopathy.

The sample here was peripheral blood mononuclear cells (PBMCs), taken at new diagnosis, from a patient treated with antithyroid drugs. The receptor source for this set is a woman aged 35-65 years with Graves disease.

The chain carries TRBV7-9 and TRBJ1-1; D is possibly TRBD1 (5 bases). This CDR3 is built from 15 residues. Trimming pared 4 bases from V and 3 bases from J, leaving 15 bases between. The V gene's germline CDR1 is SEHNR and CDR2 FQNEAQ (reference sequence). CDR3 sequence (DNA): TGTGCCAGCAGCTCCCAGGCTGGGGGGGACACTGAAGCTTTCTTT. Amino acid sequence: CASSSQAGGDTEAFF.

This clonotype was counted between two and nine times. The chain carries TRBV7-9 and TRBJ1-2; no clear D gene. Germline V gene sequence: CDR1 SEHNR, CDR2 FQNEAQ (reference sequence). The CDR3 runs 15 residues. The V end was cut by 3 bases, the J end by 0 bases, with 11 bases between. CDR3 residues: CASSFPLISNYGYTF. The CDR3, as DNA: TGTGCCAGCAGCTTCCCTTTAATCTCTAACTATGGCTACACCTTC.

This chain connects TRBV30 to TRBJ1-1; no clear D. The CDR3 extends over 15 amino acids. Trimming removed 4 bases from V and 0 bases from J, with 15 bases in between. In germline, CDR1 is GTSNPN, CDR2 SVGIG (reference sequence). DNA for the CDR3: TGTGCCTGGATGAAAATGGGGAGCCTGAACACTGAAGCTTTCTTT. Translation gives CAWMKMGSLNTEAFF.

This chain uses TRBV6-1 with TRBJ1-1, with D perhaps matching TRBD1 (5 bases). This CDR3 contains 13 residues. Trimming shortened V by 7 bases and J by 7 bases, and 16 bases separated the two germline ends. The germline V gene encodes CDR1 MNHNS and CDR2 SASEGT. CDR3: CASKNWEQDEAFF. The CDR3 DNA sequence: TGTGCCAGCAAAAACTGGGAACAGGATGAAGCTTTCTTT.

This clonotype was counted ten times or more. The chain employs TRBV29-1 and TRBJ2-5; 9 bases are a match to TRBD2. CDR3 length equals 12 residues. The V gene's germline CDR1 is SQVTM and CDR2 ANQGSEA. J was trimmed by 5 bases and V by 7 bases; bases with no gene match: 5. The CDR3 DNA reads TGCAGCGCGGGACTAGCAGCGGAGACCCAGTACTTC. It translates to CSAGLAAETQYF.

This clonotype was seen a few times. V is TRBV4-1 and J is TRBJ2-3, with 11 bases matching TRBD2. V shed 4 bases and J 6 bases; nucleotides not matched to a gene: 6. The CDR3 extends over 15 amino acids. The germline CDR1 and CDR2 sequences are MGHRA and YSYEKL. In DNA, the CDR3 is TGCGCCAGCAGCCCCTCGACTAGCGGGGCGGATACGCAGTATTTT. It yields the protein CASSPSTSGADTQYF.

This clonotype has a handful of counts. V usage is TRBV6-1 and J usage is TRBJ1-2, with D possibly matching TRBD1 (6 bases). There are 14 residues in the CDR3. V lost 1 base and J lost 5, with 11 bases in between. Per the germline V gene, CDR1 is MNHNS and CDR2 is SASEGT. This CDR3 is CASSEGQESYGYTF. Written as DNA, the CDR3 is TGTGCCAGCAGTGAAGGACAGGAAAGTTATGGCTACACCTTC.

This clonotype was counted at least ten times. This chain uses TRBV7-2 with TRBJ2-5, with unresolved D. V lost 2 bases, J lost 7 bases, and 5 bases lay in between. Germline V gene data show CDR1 as SGHTA and CDR2 as FQGNSA. There are 11 residues in the CDR3. The CDR3 reads CASSLRVTQYF. Here the CDR3 DNA reads TGTGCCAGCAGCTTACGTGTGACCCAGTACTTC.

This clonotype was picked up a small number of times. The V gene is TRBV25-1, the J gene TRBJ1-1; a possible D gene is TRBD1 (6 bases). The CDR3 runs to 15 residues. Germline lookup yields CDR1 MGHDK and CDR2 SYGVNS. Trimming took off 0 bases at V and 5 bases at J, with 13 bases between the two ends. The CDR3 here is CASSEYSSDRTEAFF. The DNA of the CDR3 is TGTGCCAGCAGTGAATATTCCTCCGACAGGACTGAAGCTTTCTTT.

This rearrangement joins TRBV7-9 to TRBJ2-1; 7 nucleotides agree with TRBD1. Germline V gene lookup returns CDR1 SEHNR and CDR2 FQNEAQ (reference sequence). With V trimmed by 5 bases and J by 6 bases, 7 bases remained unmatched. CDR3 length equals 14 residues. This CDR3 reads CASSPQTGTNEQFF. The CDR3, as DNA: TGTGCCAGCAGCCCCCAGACAGGGACCAATGAGCAGTTCTTC.

As for this clonotype: A much larger clone is a single base away; this may be a read error. The chain uses TRBV20-1 and TRBJ1-2; the D gene is possibly TRBD1 (5 bases). The ends were cut back, 3 bases at V and 3 bases at J, with 8 bases in the middle. Germline CDR1 DFQATT, CDR2 SNEGSKA (reference sequence). The CDR3 has 12 amino acids. The DNA of the CDR3 is TGCAGTGCTAGTGGGGGGGACTATGGCTACACCTTC. It encodes CSASGGDYGYTF.

V and J are TRBV20-1 and TRBJ1-6; TRBD1 aligns across 8 bases. The CDR3 contains 13 residues. Trimming removed 3 bases from V and 8 bases from J; junction bases left unmatched: 3. Germline-derived CDR1 and CDR2 are DFQATT and SNEGSKA (reference sequence). For the CDR3, the DNA is TGCAGTGCTAGCCAGGGGGCGGATTCACCCCTCCACTTT. Protein sequence: CSASQGADSPLHF.

On this clonotype: A read error is possible here, since a much larger clone lies one base away. V is TRBV28 and J is TRBJ1-2; possible D gene TRBD1, 6 bases. The CDR3 totals 14 residues. The V end lost 11 bases, the J end lost 4 bases, and 20 bases lay between the germline ends. Germline values: CDR1 MDHEN, CDR2 SYDVKM. The CDR3 region is CAGKLDRVIYGYTF. The CDR3, as DNA: TGTGCCGGCAAGTTGGACAGAGTGATCTATGGCTACACCTTC.

The chain combines TRBV20-1 with TRBJ1-1, with 8 bases aligning to TRBD1. Germline CDR1 and CDR2: DFQATT and SNEGSKA (reference sequence). The J segment lost 1 base and the V segment lost 0 bases, leaving 4 bases of the junction unmatched. The CDR3 is 15 amino acids. The DNA for the CDR3 is TGCAGTGCTAGAGATCTTGGGACAGGGAACACTGAAGCTTTCTTT. It specifies CSARDLGTGNTEAFF.

This clonotype has a handful of counts. V usage is TRBV4-1 and J usage is TRBJ1-6, with D tentatively TRBD1 (6 bases). V gave up 0 bases and J gave up 3 bases, with 15 bases separating them. Germline V lookup: CDR1 MGHRA, CDR2 YSYEKL. This CDR3 has 18 amino acids. The DNA for the CDR3 is TGCGCCAGCAGCCAAGATTGGGGGGGGCGAAACTATAATTCACCCCTCCACTTT. This codes for CASSQDWGGRNYNSPLHF.

The rearrangement joins TRBV12-5 to TRBJ1-1; no definite D call. This CDR3 has 12 residues. Deletions cut 5 bases from V and 3 bases from J, with 7 bases between. Germline CDR1 reads LGHNT; CDR2 reads FRNRAP. The CDR3: CASGTAYTEAFF. In DNA form, the CDR3 reads TGTGCTAGTGGTACTGCGTACACTGAAGCTTTCTTT.

This clonotype has more than one count but fewer than ten. This chain joins TRBV28 and TRBJ2-1; possibly TRBD2 for D (5 bases). Germline V gene sequence: CDR1 MDHEN, CDR2 SYDVKM. The CDR3 spans 16 residues. V shed 3 bases and J shed 1 base, with 13 bases lying between them. The CDR3 nucleotides read TGTGCCAGCAGTTTCCGAGGGTGGAGGTCCTACAATGAGCAGTTCTTC. It translates to CASSFRGWRSYNEQFF.

This clonotype was seen repeatedly, ten times or more. V usage is TRBV15 and J usage is TRBJ1-6; D is perhaps TRBD1 (5 bases). Germline-derived CDR1 and CDR2 are LNHNV and YYDKDF (reference sequence). The CDR3 is 15 amino acids. Trimming shortened V by 0 bases and J by 9 bases, and 12 bases separated the two germline ends. This chain's CDR3 is CATSRDPGGPSPLHF. The CDR3 region has the DNA TGTGCCACCAGCAGAGATCCTGGGGGACCTTCACCCCTCCACTTT. Drawing the rest from reference TRBV15 and TRBJ1-6, the complete variable domain is DAMVIQNPRYQVTQFGKPVTLSCSQTLNHNVMYWYQQKSSQAPKLLFHYYDKDFNNEADTPDNFQSRRPNTSFCFLDIRSPGLGDTAMYLCATSRDPGGPSPLHFGNGTRLTVT.

The chain employs TRBV14 and TRBJ2-7, with D perhaps TRBD2 (7 bases). V was trimmed by 4 bases and J by 2 bases, leaving 15 bases between them. From germline, CDR1 is SGHDN and CDR2 FVKESK. This CDR3 is 15 amino acids long. The DNA for the CDR3 is TGTGCCAGCAGCCTCCGGGGGGCTGGGACCTACGAGCAGTACTTC. The encoded protein is CASSLRGAGTYEQYF.

There are a few counts of this clonotype. Germline and junction disagree at one end, which may indicate a read error. The gene calls are TRBV2 and TRBJ1-5; 8 bases fit TRBD1. CDR3 length: 16 residues. Germline V gives CDR1 SNHLY, CDR2 FYNNEI. The CDR3 DNA sequence: TGTGCCAGCAGCTACCTCGGACAGGGAGGTAATCAGCCCCGGCATTTT. Translation gives CASSYLGQGGNQPRHF. Full variable domain (remainder filled in from reference TRBV2 and TRBJ1-5): EPEVTQTPSHQVTQMGQEVILRCVPISNHLYFYWYRQILGQKVEFLVSFYNNEISEKSEIFDDQFSVERPDGSNFTLKIRSTKLEDSAMYFCASSYLGQGGNQPRHFGDGTRLSIL.

This clonotype turned up a few times. The J gene is TRBJ2-1, the V gene TRBV5-1; D is unclear. Per germline, CDR1 SGHRS and CDR2 YFSETQ. V was pared by 7 bases and J by 9 bases, with 17 bases between. The CDR3 is 13 amino acids. CDR3 protein: CASSHQDDAEQFF. CDR3 nucleotides: TGCGCCAGCTCCCACCAGGACGATGCTGAGCAGTTCTTC. The whole variable domain, filled in from reference TRBV5-1 and TRBJ2-1, reads KAGVTQTPRYLIKTRGQQVTLSCSPISGHRSVSWYQQTPGQGLQFLFEYFSETQRNKGNFPGRFSGRQFSNSRSEMNVSTLELGDSALYLCASSHQDDAEQFFGPGTRLTVL.